Many counts were recorded for the clone carrying this T cell receptor (beta chain). What it binds is unknown. The data are from a study of T cells in Graves' hyperthyroidism and ophthalmopathy. Study-wide results and caveats: The model made its ophthalmopathy prediction, and onset followed a median around 6.5 months later.

What was amplified from RNA transcripts were TCR beta CDR3 regions. With the HTBI primer set, the TCR CDR3 went through a first round of RT-PCR. TCRdb processed the multiplex PCR reads anew with MiXCR; each CDR3 protein has one entry. The sample lists 200,000 to 300,000 distinct CDR3 sequences, around 15% occurring once. Germline V gene sequence: CDR1 MNHNS, CDR2 SASEGT. There are 14 residues in the CDR3. With V trimmed by 6 bases and J by 4 bases, 6 bases remained unmatched. This rearrangement joins TRBV6-1 to TRBJ1-1; TRBD1 aligns across 9 bases. Sample: blood. The sequence was collected from a woman aged 18-29 years with Graves' ophthalmopathy. The CDR3 sequence: CASRIDRGATEAFF. The CDR3 nucleotides read TGTGCCAGCAGGATAGACAGGGGGGCCACTGAAGCTTTCTTT.